One T cell receptor (beta chain) is described in this entry. Antigen: not known. This is likely a read error, given that the CDR3 carries no conserved phenylalanine or tryptophan at its end. Other autoimmune diseases, uncontrolled infections, pregnancy and lactation each led to patient exclusion. This sample stems from a study of Graves' ophthalmopathy and Graves' hyperthyroidism. Overall study results and limits: A model of 13 signatures distinguished ophthalmopathy from stable hyperthyroidism at around 90% sensitivity and 81.08% specificity. Clonotypes were expanded in thyroid at above 0.001 frequency, and most also appeared in blood.

V dropped 4 bases and J dropped 1 base, with 7 bases sitting between them. The CDR3 is 12 residues long. Germline loops: CDR1 SQVTM, CDR2 ANQGSEA. The study amplified TCR beta CDR3 regions using RNA transcripts. Scientists carried out first-round RT-PCR using HTBI primers and then a second-round multiplex PCR. TCRdb passed the multiplex PCR reads through MiXCR, listing each CDR3 protein once. Of over a million distinct CDR3 sequences listed, around a third are singletons. This clonotype was sampled from an adult man with Graves' hyperthyroidism. This sequence joins TRBV29-1 and TRBJ1-1; no firm D call. Sequencing was done on a sample of peripheral blood or thyroid tissue (not recorded which). The chain's CDR3 is CSVVQGNTEAFL. The CDR3 nucleotides are TGCAGCGTTGTTCAAGGGAACACTGAAGCTTTCCTT.